This is a list of T cell receptor beta chains from one sample in a study of cytomegalovirus exposure and HLA in healthy donors. TCRdb's copy holds only in-frame clones and misses some; the assay was immunoSEQ multiplex PCR. The sample lists about 87,000 clones; 79% were seen once. The sample comprised PBMCs. The receptors stem from a woman aged 40 to 55 in good health and CMV-seronegative. CDR3s include the opening cysteine and the closing phenylalanine or tryptophan. The order of the fields is V gene, D gene, clone size, J gene, CDR3 protein, CDR3 DNA. A D gene is named only where the DNA matches it firmly. Size tells how often a clone was seen (once, few, many) or the class of an expanded clone, and some rows leave it out.

v_call: TRBV5-1; d_call: TRBD2; clone_size: .; j_call: TRBJ2-7; cdr3_aa: CASSLGGTSPYEQYF; cdr3_nt: TGCGCCAGCAGCTTGGGGGGGACTAGCCCCTACGAGCAGTACTTC
v_call: TRBV2; d_call: .; clone_size: .; j_call: TRBJ1-1; cdr3_aa: CASSPLGGRGTEAFF; cdr3_nt: TGTGCCAGCAGCCCCCTGGGGGGAAGGGGCACTGAAGCTTTCTTT
v_call: TRBV2; d_call: .; clone_size: .; j_call: TRBJ2-7; cdr3_aa: CASSVRDYEQYF; cdr3_nt: TGTGCCAGCAGTGTGAGGGACTACGAGCAGTACTTC
v_call: TRBV4-1; d_call: TRBD2; clone_size: once; j_call: TRBJ2-3; cdr3_aa: CASSLLGAGGPDTQYF; cdr3_nt: TGCGCCAGCAGCCTACTCGGAGCGGGGGGCCCAGATACGCAGTATTTT
v_call: TRBV6-5; d_call: TRBD2; clone_size: .; j_call: TRBJ2-2; cdr3_aa: CASRKAGFTGELFF; cdr3_nt: TGTGCCAGCAGAAAAGCGGGGTTCACCGGGGAGCTGTTTTTT
v_call: TRBV6-5; d_call: .; clone_size: .; j_call: TRBJ2-1; cdr3_aa: CASSAGAPKHNEQFF; cdr3_nt: TGTGCCAGCAGTGCGGGGGCCCCTAAACACAATGAGCAGTTCTTC
v_call: TRBV9; d_call: TRBD2; clone_size: .; j_call: TRBJ2-7; cdr3_aa: CASSSRGGSYEQYF; cdr3_nt: TGTGCCAGCAGCTCTCGGGGGGGCTCCTACGAGCAGTACTTC
v_call: TRBV5-4; d_call: TRBD1; clone_size: .; j_call: TRBJ2-2; cdr3_aa: CASSFGTGHTGELFF; cdr3_nt: TGTGCCAGCAGCTTCGGGACAGGGCACACCGGGGAGCTGTTTTTT
v_call: TRBV5-1; d_call: TRBD2; clone_size: .; j_call: TRBJ2-5; cdr3_aa: CASSQRASGGLATQYF; cdr3_nt: TGCGCCAGCAGCCAGCGGGCTAGCGGGGGGCTGGCGACCCAGTACTTC
v_call: TRBV7-9; d_call: .; clone_size: .; j_call: TRBJ2-5; cdr3_aa: CASSLPIAVARETQYF; cdr3_nt: TGTGCCAGCAGCCTGCCTATAGCGGTCGCGCGGGAGACCCAGTACTTC
v_call: TRBV9; d_call: TRBD2; clone_size: .; j_call: TRBJ2-5; cdr3_aa: CASSPTSGQETQYF; cdr3_nt: TGTGCCAGCAGCCCAACTAGCGGGCAAGAGACCCAGTACTTC
v_call: TRBV19; d_call: .; clone_size: once; j_call: TRBJ2-7; cdr3_aa: CASSIAAAYEQYF; cdr3_nt: TGTGCCAGTAGTATAGCCGCGGCCTACGAGCAGTACTTC
v_call: TRBV27; d_call: .; clone_size: once; j_call: TRBJ1-2; cdr3_aa: CASSFRGLANYGYTF; cdr3_nt: TGTGCCAGCAGTTTTAGAGGATTAGCTAACTATGGCTACACCTTC
v_call: TRBV5-1; d_call: TRBD1; clone_size: .; j_call: TRBJ2-7; cdr3_aa: CASSIGTGVTYEQYF; cdr3_nt: TGCGCCAGCAGCATAGGGACAGGGGTTACCTACGAGCAGTACTTC
v_call: TRBV5-1; d_call: .; clone_size: .; j_call: TRBJ2-7; cdr3_aa: CASSPYGGEPYEQYF; cdr3_nt: TGCGCCAGCAGCCCCTATGGCGGGGAGCCCTACGAGCAGTACTTC
v_call: TRBV6-4; d_call: TRBD2; clone_size: .; j_call: TRBJ2-1; cdr3_aa: CASSDSKRGGYNEQFF; cdr3_nt: TGTGCCAGCAGTGACTCTAAGCGGGGGGGGTACAATGAGCAGTTCTTC
v_call: TRBV14; d_call: .; clone_size: .; j_call: TRBJ1-6; cdr3_aa: CASSRPNSPLHF; cdr3_nt: TGTGCCAGCAGCCGGCCAAATTCACCCCTCCACTTT
v_call: TRBV2; d_call: .; clone_size: few; j_call: TRBJ1-3; cdr3_aa: CASSDVRGNTIYF; cdr3_nt: TGTGCCAGCAGTGATGTCAGGGGAAACACCATATATTTT
v_call: TRBV5-6; d_call: TRBD2; clone_size: .; j_call: TRBJ2-3; cdr3_aa: CASSSEGLEITDTQYF; cdr3_nt: TGTGCCAGCAGCTCAGAGGGACTAGAGATAACAGATACGCAGTATTTT
v_call: TRBV5-4; d_call: .; clone_size: .; j_call: TRBJ2-7; cdr3_aa: CASSQGLSSSYEQYF; cdr3_nt: TGTGCCAGCAGCCAGGGACTCTCGAGCTCCTACGAGCAGTACTTC
v_call: TRBV7-9; d_call: .; clone_size: once; j_call: TRBJ1-2; cdr3_aa: CASSLDIGDGYTF; cdr3_nt: TGTGCCAGCAGCTTAGATATCGGGGATGGCTACACCTTC
v_call: TRBV29-1; d_call: TRBD2; clone_size: .; j_call: TRBJ2-7; cdr3_aa: CSVATSGLSYEQYF; cdr3_nt: TGCAGCGTGGCAACTAGCGGGCTCTCCTACGAGCAGTACTTC
v_call: TRBV30; d_call: TRBD2; clone_size: .; j_call: TRBJ2-1; cdr3_aa: CAWSVLAGQNEQFF; cdr3_nt: TGTGCCTGGAGTGTCTTAGCGGGGCAGAATGAGCAGTTCTTC
v_call: TRBV30; d_call: TRBD1; clone_size: .; j_call: TRBJ2-2; cdr3_aa: CAWSPTGAGTGELFF; cdr3_nt: TGTGCCTGGAGTCCAACAGGGGCCGGTACCGGGGAGCTGTTTTTT
v_call: TRBV7-8; d_call: .; clone_size: .; j_call: TRBJ1-1; cdr3_aa: CASSPHVGGTPEAFF; cdr3_nt: TGTGCCAGCAGCCCCCACGTCGGGGGAACTCCTGAAGCTTTCTTT
v_call: TRBV4-2; d_call: .; clone_size: .; j_call: TRBJ2-7; cdr3_aa: CASSQDLGTYEQYF; cdr3_nt: TGTGCCAGCAGCCAAGATCTCGGGACCTACGAGCAGTACTTC
v_call: TRBV7-6; d_call: TRBD1; clone_size: .; j_call: TRBJ1-5; cdr3_aa: CASSSYEGQPQNF; cdr3_nt: TGTGCCAGCAGCTCCTACGAGGGACAGCCCCAGAATTTT
v_call: TRBV5-1; d_call: TRBD2; clone_size: once; j_call: TRBJ2-3; cdr3_aa: CASSFGTSGGRADTQYF; cdr3_nt: TGCGCCAGCAGCTTCGGGACTAGCGGGGGACGCGCAGATACGCAGTATTTT
v_call: TRBV29-1; d_call: TRBD2; clone_size: .; j_call: TRBJ2-2; cdr3_aa: CSVAGTSGGWGGELFF; cdr3_nt: TGCAGCGTTGCCGGGACTAGCGGGGGCTGGGGCGGGGAGCTGTTTTTT
v_call: TRBV4-2; d_call: .; clone_size: .; j_call: TRBJ1-1; cdr3_aa: CASSQVGGTINTEAFF; cdr3_nt: TGTGCCAGCAGCCAAGTGGGGGGAACAATCAACACTGAAGCTTTCTTT
v_call: TRBV5-1; d_call: .; clone_size: .; j_call: TRBJ1-3; cdr3_aa: CASSLLTGSAFSGNTIYF; cdr3_nt: TGCGCCAGCAGCTTATTAACAGGGTCCGCTTTCTCTGGAAACACCATATATTTT
v_call: TRBV2; d_call: TRBD1; clone_size: once; j_call: TRBJ1-1; cdr3_aa: CASSGGQGQAFF; cdr3_nt: TGTGCCAGCAGCGGGGGACAGGGCCAAGCTTTCTTT
v_call: TRBV19; d_call: .; clone_size: .; j_call: TRBJ1-1; cdr3_aa: CASSIRGADTEAFF; cdr3_nt: TGTGCCAGTAGTATCCGGGGGGCGGACACTGAAGCTTTCTTT
v_call: TRBV7-2; d_call: .; clone_size: once; j_call: TRBJ2-2; cdr3_aa: CASSRNRLVEVAGELFF; cdr3_nt: TGTGCCAGCAGCCGAAATCGACTAGTCGAAGTAGCCGGGGAGCTGTTTTTT
v_call: TRBV6-5; d_call: TRBD1; clone_size: .; j_call: TRBJ2-3; cdr3_aa: CASRATGGGDTQYF; cdr3_nt: TGTGCCAGCAGAGCGACAGGGGGCGGCGATACGCAGTATTTT
v_call: TRBV13; d_call: TRBD2; clone_size: .; j_call: TRBJ2-2; cdr3_aa: CASSSLAGGHTGELFF; cdr3_nt: TGTGCCAGCAGCTCACTAGCGGGGGGGCATACCGGGGAGCTGTTTTTT
v_call: TRBV7-9; d_call: .; clone_size: .; j_call: TRBJ1-1; cdr3_aa: CASSSIDRFSAFF; cdr3_nt: TGTGCCAGCAGCTCTATTGACAGGTTTTCTGCTTTCTTT